The rows below give T cell receptor beta chains drawn from one sample of a study of control samples from healthy donors and cancer patients. Repertoires were generated with immunoSEQ multiplex PCR, while TCRdb's copy carries only in-frame clones and drops some. Of about 98,000 clones in the sample, around three quarters were seen once. The specimen sequenced was blood. These receptors all stem from a woman in her 30s in good health. Each CDR3 is given with its conserved first and last residue. A D gene is named only where the DNA matches it firmly. Some rows have no size entry. The others give once, few or many, or a class for an expanded clone.

v_call	d_call	j_call	clone_size	cdr3_length	cdr3_aa	cdr3_nt
TRBV4-3	-	TRBJ1-5	-	15	CASSQTWGVDQPQHF	TGCGCCAGCAGCCAAACGTGGGGGGTAGATCAGCCCCAGCATTTT
TRBV7-2	-	TRBJ2-5	-	15	CASSQGDLPGETQYF	TGTGCCAGCAGTCAAGGCGACCTCCCGGGAGAGACCCAGTACTTC
TRBV19	-	TRBJ1-4	few	13	CASSGDRRGKLFF	TGTGCCAGTAGTGGGGACCGCCGGGGAAAACTGTTTTTT
TRBV29-1	-	TRBJ2-5	-	13	CSVDGGYQETQYF	TGCAGCGTTGATGGGGGGTACCAAGAGACCCAGTACTTC
TRBV9	TRBD1	TRBJ1-2	-	15	CASSADGDSLYGYTF	TGTGCCAGCAGCGCAGATGGGGACAGTCTCTATGGCTACACCTTC
TRBV5-1	-	TRBJ2-7	-	15	CASSPVAHASYEQYF	TGCGCCAGCAGTCCAGTAGCACACGCCTCCTACGAGCAGTACTTC
TRBV5-1	TRBD2	TRBJ2-1	once	17	CASSQQATSGGYNEQFF	TGCGCCAGCAGCCAACAAGCAACTAGCGGGGGATACAATGAGCAGTTCTTC
TRBV5-6	-	TRBJ1-1	-	14	CASSNDLMNTEAFF	TGTGCCAGCAGCAACGACCTGATGAACACTGAAGCTTTCTTT
TRBV4-1	-	TRBJ1-1	-	14	CASSSPTRNTEAFF	TGCGCCAGCAGCTCCCCGACCCGGAACACTGAAGCTTTCTTT
TRBV7-2	-	TRBJ2-1	-	12	CASSRGGYEQFF	TGTGCCAGCAGCCGTGGGGGGTATGAGCAGTTCTTC
TRBV16	TRBD1	TRBJ1-5	-	15	CASSPGQGLDQPQHF	TGTGCCAGCAGCCCAGGACAGGGTCTAGATCAGCCCCAGCATTTT
TRBV7-9	-	TRBJ1-3	-	16	CASSPLDLAGGNTIYF	TGTGCCAGCAGCCCACTCGACCTGGCAGGTGGAAACACCATATATTTT
TRBV9	-	TRBJ1-6	-	15	CASSVDPPEDSPLHF	TGTGCCAGCAGCGTAGACCCACCGGAGGATTCACCCCTCCACTTT
TRBV6-7	-	TRBJ2-7	-	14	CASSSTGGGYEQYF	TGTGCCAGCAGTTCCACCGGGGGTGGATACGAGCAGTACTTC
TRBV20-1	-	TRBJ2-7	few	11	CSADRTTEQYF	TGCAGTGCCGACAGGACTACCGAGCAGTACTTC
TRBV7-2	-	TRBJ2-6	few	14	CASSPQPGANVLTF	TGTGCCAGCAGCCCGCAGCCTGGGGCCAACGTCCTGACTTTC
TRBV10-3	-	TRBJ2-2	-	13	CAIGAGTFGELFF	TGTGCCATTGGAGCCGGGACCTTCGGGGAGCTGTTTTTT
TRBV7-8	TRBD1	TRBJ2-3	-	15	CASSEQGTRTDTQYF	TGTGCCAGCAGCGAACAGGGGACCCGCACAGATACGCAGTATTTT
TRBV9	-	TRBJ2-3	-	12	CASSPPTDTQYF	TGTGCCAGCAGCCCTCCCACAGATACGCAGTATTTT
TRBV3-1/TRBV3-2	-	TRBJ1-4	-	16	CASSQDRESRSEKLFF	TGTGCCAGCAGCCAAGACAGGGAGTCCCGGAGCGAAAAACTGTTTTTT
TRBV7-8	-	TRBJ2-2	-	15	CASSLVGPGTGELFF	TGTGCCAGCAGCTTAGTCGGGCCCGGCACCGGGGAGCTGTTTTTT
TRBV5-1	TRBD1	TRBJ2-5	-	15	CASSPGTGVRETQYF	TGCGCCAGCAGCCCCGGGACAGGGGTTCGGGAGACCCAGTACTTC
TRBV2	-	TRBJ2-5	few	13	CASRLHLAETQYF	TGTGCCAGCAGACTTCACCTCGCTGAGACCCAGTACTTC